Shown below are 12 T cell receptor beta chains from a single sample sequenced in a study of T cells in Graves' hyperthyroidism and ophthalmopathy. Amplification of TCR beta CDR3 regions was performed using RNA transcripts as template. The TCR CDR3 first-round RT-PCR relied on the HTBI primer set. One entry per CDR3 protein, called by TCRdb with MiXCR from the multiplex PCR reads. This repertoire shows a few hundred thousand distinct CDR3 sequences, 46% found once; its top ten account for more than 7%. The sequenced sample was peripheral blood or thyroid tissue (not recorded which). Receptors were obtained from a woman in her late teens or twenties with Graves' hyperthyroidism.

The chain carries TRBV7-3 and TRBJ1-1; weak D call: TRBD1 (6 bases). Trimming cost V 5 bases and J 6 bases, with 13 bases left between them. The germline V gene has CDR1 SGHTA and CDR2 FQGTGA. The CDR3 has 13 amino acids. For the CDR3, the DNA is TGTGCCAGCAGCCACAGGGTGAGCCCTGAAGCTTTCTTT. Amino acids: CASSHRVSPEAFF. Using reference TRBV7-3 and TRBJ1-1 for the parts outside the CDR3, the full variable domain is GAGVSQTPSNKVTEKGKYVELRCDPISGHTALYWYRQSLGQGPEFLIYFQGTGAADDSGLPNDRFFAVRPEGSVSTLKIQRTERGDSAVYLCASSHRVSPEAFFGQGTRLTVV.

This clonotype has a single count. A much larger clone differs from this one at a single base, so this may be a read error. This chain joins TRBV6-5 and TRBJ2-7; D might be TRBD1 or TRBD2, each matching 5 bases. The germline V and J ends were trimmed by 10 bases and 5 bases, with 12 bases remaining between them. Germline V CDR1 and CDR2: MNHEY, SVGAGI. The CDR3 sequence is 11 residues long. CDR3 coding DNA: TGTGCCACCTCCCGGGGCAACGAGCAGTACTTC. Amino acids: CATSRGNEQYF.

This clonotype was counted a single time. This chain connects TRBV9 to TRBJ1-6; 8 nucleotides agree with TRBD1. V shed 5 bases, J shed 11 bases, and the junction held 9 bases outside the gene matches. Germline loops: CDR1 SGDLS, CDR2 YYNGEE. The CDR3 is made up of 14 amino acids. The chain's CDR3 is CASSYDDRGTPLHF. CDR3 bases: TGTGCCAGCAGTTACGACGACAGGGGTACACCCCTCCACTTT.

The rearrangement uses TRBV24-1 and TRBJ2-2; TRBD1 matches at 8 bases. CDR3 length equals 16 residues. Trimming at V came to 5 bases and at J to 4 bases, leaving 8 bases not matched to a gene. CDR1 and CDR2 (germline): KGHDR, SFDVKD. This CDR3 is CATSGRTGLLTGELFF. CDR3 coding DNA: TGTGCCACCAGTGGTCGGACAGGGCTGCTCACCGGGGAGCTGTTTTTT.

This clonotype was picked up many times. The chain employs TRBV4-2 and TRBJ2-7, with D perhaps matching TRBD1 (6 bases). The CDR3 totals 14 residues. V shed 3 bases and J shed 5 bases, with 14 bases lying between them. CDR1 LGHNA and CDR2 YNFKEQ come from the germline V gene. The CDR3 sequence: CASSHILGANEQYF. The DNA of the CDR3 is TGTGCCAGCAGCCATATATTGGGGGCGAACGAGCAGTACTTC.

This clonotype was counted between two and nine times. The CDR3 DNA follows: TGTGCCAGCAGCCAGGGGGTCTCTGGGGCCAACGTCCTGACTTTC. It translates to CASSQGVSGANVLTF. The rearrangement uses TRBV3-1 and TRBJ2-6; D could derive from TRBD1 or TRBD2 (5 bases each). Germline assignment: CDR1 LGHDT and CDR2 YNNKEL (reference sequence). The CDR3 loop spans 15 amino acids. V shed 3 bases and J shed 0 bases, with 6 bases lying between them.

Comments on this clonotype: This may arise from a read error, as a much more abundant clone is one base away. The CDR3 reads CASETGGNQPQHF. The CDR3, as DNA: TGTGCCAGTGAGACAGGGGGCAATCAGCCCCAGCATTTT. The V call is TRBV19, the J call TRBJ1-5; 8 nucleotides match TRBD1. CDR1 is LNHDA, CDR2 SQIVND, per germline (reference sequence). V dropped 8 bases and J dropped 2; count of bases not matched to a gene: 2. The CDR3 contains 13 residues.

Ten or more counts support this clonotype. The gene calls are TRBV27 and TRBJ2-2, with 9 bases matching TRBD1. Germline values: CDR1 MNHEY, CDR2 SMNVEV (reference sequence). This CDR3 is built from 13 residues. V shed 7 bases, J shed 7 bases, and the junction held 4 bases outside the gene matches. The CDR3 sequence: CASKGQGNGELFF. CDR3 coding DNA: TGTGCCAGCAAGGGACAGGGTAACGGGGAGCTGTTTTTT.

This clonotype was recorded a few times. The junction does not match germline at one end; this may be a read error. V is TRBV7-2 and J is TRBJ2-3; TRBD1 might be the D (5 bases). CDR3 length: 16 amino acids. Germline V gene sequence: CDR1 SGHTA, CDR2 FQGNSA. The CDR3 is CASTLGSDQQGDTQYF. The CDR3 coding sequence is TGTGCCAGCACCTTAGGATCGGACCAGCAGGGAGATACGCAGTATTTT.

The sample holds many counts of this clonotype. This chain uses TRBV4-3 with TRBJ1-1; D remains ambiguous. The V end lost 3 bases, the J end lost 7 bases, and 12 bases lay between the germline ends. CDR3 length equals 13 residues. Looked up from germline, CDR1 is LGHNA and CDR2 is YSLEER. CDR3 loop: CASSHVRGGEAFF. The CDR3 DNA follows: TGCGCCAGCAGCCATGTCCGGGGAGGTGAAGCTTTCTTT.

The chain employs TRBV7-2 and TRBJ1-1; TRBD1 matches 8 bases. The V segment lost 8 bases and the J segment 1 base; nucleotides outside the gene matches: 9. In germline, CDR1 is SGHTA, CDR2 FQGNSA. The CDR3 is 15 amino acids. This CDR3 reads CASLPTQGENTEAFF. The CDR3 DNA sequence: TGTGCCAGCCTACCAACACAGGGGGAGAACACTGAAGCTTTCTTT.

This clonotype was counted at least ten times. The rearrangement uses TRBV4-2 and TRBJ2-7, with 9 nucleotides matching TRBD1. Germline CDR1 is LGHNA and CDR2 is YNFKEQ. Germline trimming cut 5 bases from V and 2 bases from J; bases unmatched to any gene: 7. CDR3 size: 15 residues. As DNA, the CDR3 is TGTGCCAGCAGCGCACCGGGACAGGGAACCTACGAGCAGTACTTC. Residues: CASSAPGQGTYEQYF.